A selection of T cell receptor beta chains follows, all from one sample in a study of blood T cells in healthy people across ages. MiXCR, run by TCRdb on the 5' RACE reads, gives a single entry per CDR3 protein. The sample lists about 1,400,000 distinct CDR3 sequences, 40% to 50% occurring once. Sequenced sample: blood. The receptors were gathered from a woman aged 18-29 years in good health. CDR3s include the opening cysteine and the closing phenylalanine or tryptophan. Fields, in order: J gene, V gene, D gene, clone size, CDR3 protein, CDR3 DNA. A D gene is named only where the DNA matches it firmly. The listing skips clone size in some rows; elsewhere it reads once, few, many or a size class.

J: TRBJ2-7
V: TRBV2
D: -
size: -
CDR3: CASRARWLVYGQYF
DNA: TGTGCCAGCAGGGCCCGGTGGCTAGTCTACGGGCAGTACTTC

J: TRBJ2-1
V: TRBV20-1
D: TRBD2
size: -
CDR3: CSATQTSGRYNEQFF
DNA: TGCAGTGCTACTCAGACTAGCGGGAGGTACAATGAGCAGTTCTTC

J: TRBJ1-1
V: TRBV3-1
D: -
size: -
CDR3: CASSQDSGQRNTEAFF
DNA: TGTGCCAGCAGCCAAGATTCCGGACAGAGGAACACTGAAGCTTTCTTT

J: TRBJ2-4
V: TRBV2
D: -
size: -
CDR3: CASSEGVSGLAKNIQYF
DNA: TGTGCCAGCAGTGAAGGGGTTAGCGGATTAGCCAAAAACATTCAGTACTTC

J: TRBJ1-1
V: TRBV20-1
D: -
size: -
CDR3: CSAVLGHGKTEAFF
DNA: TGCAGCGCCGTGTTAGGACACGGGAAAACTGAAGCTTTCTTT

J: TRBJ1-5
V: TRBV5-1
D: TRBD1
size: few
CDR3: CASSLGDRGQEPQHF
DNA: TGCGCCAGCAGCTTGGGGGACAGGGGCCAAGAGCCCCAGCATTTT

J: TRBJ1-2
V: TRBV10-3
D: -
size: few
CDR3: CAISVNSLNYGYTF
DNA: TGTGCCATCAGTGTTAACAGTTTGAACTATGGCTACACCTTC

J: TRBJ1-2
V: TRBV13
D: -
size: -
CDR3: CASSLPGRDGYTF
DNA: TGTGCCAGCAGCCTCCCCGGAAGGGATGGCTACACCTTC

J: TRBJ2-7
V: TRBV29-1
D: TRBD2
size: -
CDR3: CSVASGRNEQYF
DNA: TGCAGCGTAGCTAGCGGGAGAAACGAGCAGTACTTC

J: TRBJ2-1
V: TRBV27
D: -
size: many
CDR3: CASTQYNEQFF
DNA: TGTGCCAGCACCCAATACAATGAGCAGTTCTTC

J: TRBJ2-3
V: TRBV20-1
D: TRBD2
size: many
CDR3: CSAHTLADGSASGTDTQYF
DNA: TGCAGTGCTCACACCCTGGCGGACGGGAGTGCTAGCGGGACAGATACGCAGTATTTT

J: TRBJ2-5
V: TRBV5-1
D: -
size: few
CDR3: CASSLVGSSSEQYF
DNA: TGCGCCAGCAGCTTGGTGGGCAGTTCCTCGGAGCAGTACTTC

J: TRBJ2-3
V: TRBV6-5
D: -
size: many
CDR3: CASSLVITDTQYF
DNA: TGTGCCAGCAGTTTGGTCATCACAGATACGCAGTATTTT